This TCR beta chain originates from a study of shared clonotypes between healthy human individuals. This clone was detected only once. Sequenced by immunoSEQ multiplex PCR; TCRdb stores in-frame clones only, minus some. The data hold 800,000 to 950,000 clones, with 95% to 97% observed a single time. In the naive CD8 group, cells lacked CD45RO and were positively selected for CCR7, so terminally differentiated effector memory CD45RA+ cells were left out. The V end lost 7 bases, the J end lost 4 bases, and 8 bases lay between the germline ends. The V gene's germline CDR1 is SGDLS and CDR2 YYNGEE. CDR3 length: 11 amino acids.

The V gene is TRBV9, the J gene TRBJ1-2, with D unclear. This sequence was found in a man younger than 40 in good health. Sequenced material: naive CD8+ T cells sorted from blood. In DNA, the CDR3 is TGTGCCAGCCAAAGAGGCTATGGCTACACCTTC. The encoded protein is CASQRGYGYTF. Drawing the rest from reference TRBV9 and TRBJ1-2, the complete variable domain is DSGVTQTPKHLITATGQRVTLRCSPRSGDLSVYWYQQSLDQGLQFLIQYYNGEERAKGNILERFSAQQFPDLHSELNLSSLELGDSALYFCASQRGYGYTFGSGTRLTVV.